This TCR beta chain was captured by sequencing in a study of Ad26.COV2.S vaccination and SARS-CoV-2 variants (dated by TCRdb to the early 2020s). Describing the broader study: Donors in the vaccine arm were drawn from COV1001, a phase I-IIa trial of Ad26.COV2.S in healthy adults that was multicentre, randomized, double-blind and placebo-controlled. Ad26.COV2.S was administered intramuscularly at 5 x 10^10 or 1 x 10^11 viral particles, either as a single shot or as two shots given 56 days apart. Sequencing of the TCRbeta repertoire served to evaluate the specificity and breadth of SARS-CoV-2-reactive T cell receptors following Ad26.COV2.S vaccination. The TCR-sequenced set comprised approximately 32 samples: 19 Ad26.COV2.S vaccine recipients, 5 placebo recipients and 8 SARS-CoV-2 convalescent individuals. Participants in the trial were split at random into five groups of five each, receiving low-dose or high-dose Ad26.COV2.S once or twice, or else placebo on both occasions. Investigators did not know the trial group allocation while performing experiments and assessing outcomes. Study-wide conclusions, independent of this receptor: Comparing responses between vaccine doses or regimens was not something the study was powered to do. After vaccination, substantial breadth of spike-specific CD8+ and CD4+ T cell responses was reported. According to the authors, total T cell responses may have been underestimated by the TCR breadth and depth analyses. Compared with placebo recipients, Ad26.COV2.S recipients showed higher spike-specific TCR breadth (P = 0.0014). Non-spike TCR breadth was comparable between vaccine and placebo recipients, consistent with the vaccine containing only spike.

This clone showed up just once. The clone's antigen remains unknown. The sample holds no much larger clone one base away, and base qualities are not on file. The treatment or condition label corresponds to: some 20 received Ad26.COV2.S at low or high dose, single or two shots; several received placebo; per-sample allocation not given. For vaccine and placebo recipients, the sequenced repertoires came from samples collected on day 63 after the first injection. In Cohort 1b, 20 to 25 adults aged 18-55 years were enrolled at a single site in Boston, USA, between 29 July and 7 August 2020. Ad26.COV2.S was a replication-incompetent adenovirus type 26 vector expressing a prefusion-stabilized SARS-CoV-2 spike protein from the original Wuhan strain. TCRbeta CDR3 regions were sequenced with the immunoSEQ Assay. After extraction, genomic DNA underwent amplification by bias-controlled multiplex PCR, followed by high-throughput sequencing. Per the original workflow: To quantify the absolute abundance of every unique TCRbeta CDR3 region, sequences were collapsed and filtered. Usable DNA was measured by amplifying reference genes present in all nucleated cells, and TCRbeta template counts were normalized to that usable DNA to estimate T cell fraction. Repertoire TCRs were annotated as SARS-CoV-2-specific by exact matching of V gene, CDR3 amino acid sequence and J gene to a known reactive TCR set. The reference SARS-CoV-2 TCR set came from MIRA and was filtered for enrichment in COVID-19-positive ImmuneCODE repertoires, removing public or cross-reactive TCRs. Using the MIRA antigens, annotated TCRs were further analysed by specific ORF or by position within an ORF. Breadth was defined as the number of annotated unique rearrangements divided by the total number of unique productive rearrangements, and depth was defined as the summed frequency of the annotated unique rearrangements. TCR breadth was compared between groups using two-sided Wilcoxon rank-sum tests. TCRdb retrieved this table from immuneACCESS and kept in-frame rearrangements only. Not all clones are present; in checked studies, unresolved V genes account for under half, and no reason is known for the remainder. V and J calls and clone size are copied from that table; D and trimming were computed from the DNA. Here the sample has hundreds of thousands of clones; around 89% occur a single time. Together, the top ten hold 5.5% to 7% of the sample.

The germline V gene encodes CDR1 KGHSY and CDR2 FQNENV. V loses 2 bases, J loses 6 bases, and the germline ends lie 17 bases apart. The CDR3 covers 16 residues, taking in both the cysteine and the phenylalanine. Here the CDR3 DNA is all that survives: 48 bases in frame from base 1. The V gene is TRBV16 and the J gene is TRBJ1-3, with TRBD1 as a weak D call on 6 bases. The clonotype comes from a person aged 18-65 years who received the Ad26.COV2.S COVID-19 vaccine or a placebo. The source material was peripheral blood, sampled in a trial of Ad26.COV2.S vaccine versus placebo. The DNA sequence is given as TGTGCCAGCAGCCAAATCGGTGGCAGGGGTGAAAACACCATATATTTT. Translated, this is CASSQIGGRGENTIYF.